The 21 T cell receptor beta chains given below trace back to one sample, sequenced in a study of T cells in Graves' hyperthyroidism and ophthalmopathy. There were TCR beta CDR3 regions amplified from RNA transcripts. A first-round RT-PCR of the TCR CDR3 used the HTBI primer set. TCRdb reanalysed the multiplex PCR reads using MiXCR and keeps one entry per CDR3 protein. The sample consists of approximately 640,000 distinct CDR3 sequences, around 15% of them appearing once. Sequencing used blood. All receptors derive from a woman aged 25 to 45 with Graves' hyperthyroidism.

The chain carries TRBV6-2 or TRBV6-3 and TRBJ2-7, with TRBD2 matching over 7 bases. CDR3 length: 16 residues. The V and J ends lost 5 bases and 3 bases, in that order; junction bases with no gene match: 13. Germline loops: CDR1 MNHEY, CDR2 SVGEGT. CDR3 nucleotide sequence: TGTGCCAGCAGTGCCCCACTCGCGGGAGCCTTCTACGAGCAGTACTTC. It codes for CASSAPLAGAFYEQYF.

J is TRBJ2-5 and V is TRBV4-3; perhaps TRBD1 as D (6 bases). The V and J ends lost 1 base and 5 bases respectively, with 14 bases between them. Per the germline V gene, CDR1 is LGHNA and CDR2 is YSLEER. The CDR3 is 15 amino acids. CDR3 region: CASSQGGQRAETQYF. The CDR3 DNA reads as TGCGCCAGCAGCCAAGGGGGGCAGAGAGCGGAGACCCAGTACTTC.

Ten or more counts support this clonotype. The chain links TRBV7-2 to TRBJ2-2; no reliable D call. Germline V gives CDR1 SGHTA, CDR2 FQGNSA. This CDR3 contains 13 residues. With 6 bases removed from V and 7 bases from J, the gap between germline ends came to 12 bases. In nucleotides, the CDR3 is TGTGCCAGCAGTTTGTATGGGCGCGGGGAGCTGTTTTTT. As protein: CASSLYGRGELFF.

CDR3 loop: CASSSAAGRGLYGYTF. The CDR3 DNA sequence: TGTGCCAGCAGCTCAGCGGCAGGCAGGGGCCTCTATGGCTACACCTTC. V and J are TRBV6-1 and TRBJ1-2; TRBD1 might be the D (6 bases). Germline CDR1 MNHNS, CDR2 SASEGT. The V end lost 6 bases, the J end lost 4 bases, and 21 bases lay between the germline ends. There are 16 residues in the CDR3.

This clonotype was recorded a few times. This may be a read error, as it is one base from a much larger clone. The J gene is TRBJ2-1, the V gene TRBV27, with 8 bases aligning to TRBD2. Looked up from germline, CDR1 is MNHEY and CDR2 is SMNVEV (reference sequence). The length of the CDR3 is 14 residues. V shed 5 bases, J shed 1 base, and the junction held 1 base outside the gene matches. The CDR3 DNA is TGTGCCAGCAGTGGACTAGCATCCTACAATGAGCAGTTCTTC. Its translation is CASSGLASYNEQFF.

The chain is built from TRBV28 and TRBJ2-1, with 9 bases lining up with TRBD1. V trimming: 5 bases; J trimming: 5 bases; junction bases outside the gene matches: 7. There are 15 residues in the CDR3. Germline assignment: CDR1 MDHEN and CDR2 SYDVKM. The CDR3 here is CASSDTGTGHNEQFF. CDR3 in DNA: TGTGCCAGCAGTGATACCGGGACAGGGCACAATGAGCAGTTCTTC.

As concerns this clonotype: A much larger clone differs by one base, so this may be a read error. The CDR3 is CNVDTGTSGSGANVLTF. In DNA, the CDR3 is TGCAACGTTGACACCGGGACTAGCGGCTCTGGGGCCAACGTCCTGACTTTC. The chain uses TRBV29-1 and TRBJ2-6; TRBD2 agrees at 11 bases. Germline V gives CDR1 SQVTM, CDR2 ANQGSEA. CDR3 size: 17 residues.

This clonotype was recorded many times. V is TRBV30 and J is TRBJ2-1; no firm D call. The germline gives CDR1 GTSNPN, CDR2 SVGIG (reference sequence). Trimming took 3 bases from V and 4 from J, leaving 4 bases between them. This CDR3 has 11 residues. CDR3 sequence: CAWSLYNEQFF. For the CDR3, the DNA is TGTGCCTGGAGCCTGTACAATGAGCAGTTCTTC.

The table lists this clonotype with many counts. The junction departs from germline at one end; a sequencing error may be responsible. V gene TRBV7-2 combines with J gene TRBJ2-2; D not certain. Germline V gene lookup returns CDR1 SGHTA and CDR2 FQGNSA. This CDR3 contains 13 residues. The CDR3 region is CASSLVDTGELFF. As DNA, the CDR3 is TGTGCCAGCAGTTTAGTGGACACCGGGGAGCTGTTTTTT.

Only a few counts were recorded for this clonotype. The CDR3 bases are TGTGCCAGCAGTCAGGACAGGGGCAGAAACTATGGCTACACCTTC. This translates into CASSQDRGRNYGYTF. The rearrangement links TRBV6-2 or TRBV6-3 to TRBJ1-2, with 9 bases lining up with TRBD1. Trimming cost V 5 bases and J 2 bases; bases outside gene matches: 6. Per germline, CDR1 MNHEY and CDR2 SVGEGT. CDR3 size: 15 residues.

This clonotype was observed at least ten times. This rearrangement joins TRBV4-2 to TRBJ2-7; no reliable D call. Between the trimmed V and J ends, which lost 1 base and 5 bases, there was a span of 12 bases. Germline CDR1 and CDR2: LGHNA and YNFKEQ. The CDR3 has 14 residues. CDR3 nucleotides: TGTGCCAGCAGCCAAGTTGGGGTGGAGAACGAGCAGTACTTC. This sequence encodes CASSQVGVENEQYF.

The chain couples TRBV29-1 to TRBJ1-1; D not resolved. The length of the CDR3 is 11 residues. The V and J ends lost 6 bases and 5 bases respectively, with 10 bases between them. The V gene's germline CDR1 is SQVTM and CDR2 ANQGSEA. CDR3 in DNA: TGCAGCGTATCATTAGAGACTGAAGCTTTCTTT. Translation gives CSVSLETEAFF.

The chain has TRBV20-1 and TRBJ1-5; D call uncertain. Per germline, CDR1 DFQATT and CDR2 SNEGSKA (reference sequence). The CDR3 sequence is 13 residues long. The V end lost 1 base, the J end lost 4 bases, and 8 bases lay between the germline ends. The CDR3 sequence is CSARVGRNQPQHF. In DNA form, the CDR3 reads TGCAGTGCTAGAGTTGGGAGAAATCAGCCCCAGCATTTT.

This clonotype occurred once. A junction boundary mismatches the germline segment, possibly from a read error. This chain joins TRBV5-6 and TRBJ2-5; TRBD1 might be the D (6 bases). CDR1 is SGHDT, CDR2 YYEEEE, per germline. The CDR3 length is 14 residues. The CDR3 protein is CASSRTALRETQCF. The CDR3 region has the DNA TGTGCCAGCAGCAGGACAGCACTAAGAGAGACCCAGTGCTTC.

This clonotype was seen at least ten times. V is TRBV27 and J is TRBJ2-1; 7 bases map to TRBD2. Looked up from germline, CDR1 is MNHEY and CDR2 is SMNVEV (reference sequence). This CDR3 is built from 14 residues. With V trimmed by 0 bases and J by 14 bases, 10 bases remained unmatched. The CDR3: CASSLSTYPRGEFF. DNA for the CDR3: TGTGCCAGCAGTTTATCTACCTACCCCCGGGGGGAGTTCTTC.

The genes are TRBV29-1 and TRBJ2-5; TRBD2 agrees at 7 bases. CDR1 SQVTM and CDR2 ANQGSEA come from the germline V gene. V was pared by 7 bases and J by 4 bases, with 12 bases of the junction left unmatched. The CDR3 runs 14 residues. CDR3 amino acids: CSARWRESRETQYF. CDR3 DNA: TGCAGCGCCCGCTGGCGGGAGTCGAGAGAGACCCAGTACTTC.

This clonotype was seen only a few times. The gene calls are TRBV11-3 and TRBJ2-5; the D gene is possibly TRBD2 (6 bases). Germline loops: CDR1 SGHNT, CDR2 YENEEA. V gave up 5 bases and J gave up 5 bases, with 18 bases separating them. The length of the CDR3 is 15 residues. The CDR3 bases are TGTGCCAGCAGCGCCCTGCGGGACCCCCTGGAGACCCAGTACTTC. The encoded protein is CASSALRDPLETQYF.

This clonotype was picked up a small number of times. This chain joins TRBV20-1 and TRBJ2-4; the match to TRBD1 covers 12 bases. CDR3 size: 17 residues. Germline V lookup: CDR1 DFQATT, CDR2 SNEGSKA (reference sequence). V shed 7 bases and J 3 bases; nucleotides not matched to a gene: 13. The CDR3 bases are TGCAGTGTCCCGGGACAGGGGGCGCCAAGGGGCAAAAACATTCAGTACTTC. It specifies CSVPGQGAPRGKNIQYF.

This clonotype was seen many times. The V and J genes are TRBV27 and TRBJ2-1; no firm D call. CDR1 and CDR2 (germline): MNHEY, SMNVEV (reference sequence). This CDR3 is 14 amino acids long. The V and J ends lost 6 bases and 0 bases respectively, with 9 bases between them. CDR3 sequence reads: CASRDLSSYNEQFF. In DNA, the CDR3 is TGTGCCAGCAGGGATCTTAGCTCCTACAATGAGCAGTTCTTC.

This clonotype occurred a few times. CDR3 in amino acids: CASRQSSNGELFF. CDR3 in DNA: TGTGCCAGCAGACAGTCATCGAACGGGGAGCTGTTTTTT. The chain recombines TRBV6-1 with TRBJ2-2; D remains ambiguous. The CDR3 runs to 13 residues. With 6 bases removed from V and 7 bases from J, the gap between germline ends came to 12 bases. Per germline, CDR1 MNHNS and CDR2 SASEGT.

This clonotype was recorded many times. V and J are TRBV11-2 and TRBJ2-1; 7 positions match TRBD2. V dropped 1 base and J dropped 8; count of bases not matched to a gene: 8. This CDR3 contains 15 residues. The germline V gene encodes CDR1 SGHAT and CDR2 FQNNGV. CDR3 sequence reads: CASSLAVAGEHEQFF. CDR3 nucleotide sequence: TGTGCCAGCAGCTTAGCAGTGGCGGGAGAACATGAGCAGTTCTTC.